The clone carrying this TCR beta chain has a handful of counts. The antigen remains undetermined. TCRdb redid the calling of the RT-PCR reads with MiXCR, one entry per CDR3 protein. The sample consists of hundreds of thousands of distinct CDR3 sequences, 12% to 15% of them appearing once. Per the germline V gene, CDR1 is MGHDK and CDR2 is SYGVNS. The CDR3 covers 14 residues. Trimming shortened V by 1 base and J by 8 bases, and 11 bases separated the two germline ends. This sample was included in a study of response to subunit inactivated influenza vaccine. Findings and caveats of the study: It was suggested by the authors that few new T cells are recruited by each seasonal influenza vaccination.

The specimen was PBMCs from blood, collected 14 to 15 days before vaccination. The chain combines TRBV25-1 with TRBJ1-4; D not certain. The receptor was derived from a man aged 45-65 years who received an inactivated influenza vaccine. The CDR3 spells CASSEFGPGEKLFF. As DNA, the CDR3 is TGTGCCAGCAGTGAATTTGGACCCGGGGAAAAACTGTTTTTT.